The entry below gives a single T cell receptor beta chain sequence along with its context. The assay was immunoSEQ multiplex PCR, and TCRdb's table has in-frame clones only and misses some. The table lists about 170,000 clones, about four fifths of them singletons. This record belongs to a study of blood T cell repertoires in COVID-19. The CDR3 consists of 16 residues. Germline-derived CDR1 and CDR2 are SGHTA and FQGTGA. V shed 5 bases, J shed 0 bases, and the junction held 7 bases outside the gene matches. This TCR derives from an elderly woman with acute or convalescent COVID-19. Source material: peripheral blood. This rearrangement joins TRBV7-3 to TRBJ2-3; 8 positions agree with TRBD2. CDR3 residues: CASSPQAGASTDTQYF. The CDR3 coding sequence is TGTGCCAGCAGCCCCCAAGCGGGGGCGAGCACAGATACGCAGTATTTT.